The 11 T cell receptor beta chains below were found in one sample sequenced in a study of cytomegalovirus exposure and HLA in healthy donors. Use of 60 Vbeta and 13 Jbeta primers characterized the PCR. This table comes from immunoSEQ multiplex PCR, and its TCRdb copy is limited to in-frame clones, with some not included. The sample contains about 190,000 clones, around 78% of which appear only once. Material for sequencing was PBMCs. The receptors were sampled from a woman aged 30 to 39 in good health and CMV-seropositive.

The chain carries TRBV6-6 and TRBJ2-1; 9 positions agree with TRBD2. Germline values: CDR1 MNHNY, CDR2 SVGAGI (reference sequence). J gave up 6 bases and V 10 bases, and 13 bases lay outside the gene matches. CDR3 size: 15 residues. The CDR3 region is CATSPAGGISNEQFF. The CDR3 coding sequence is TGTGCCACTAGCCCCGCGGGGGGGATTTCCAATGAGCAGTTCTTC.

The chain joins TRBV18 to TRBJ2-7, with a possible D match to TRBD1 (5 bases). The CDR3 covers 12 residues. Trimming stripped 6 bases from V and 5 bases from J, with 11 bases between. Germline V lookup: CDR1 KGHSH, CDR2 LQKENI. The chain's CDR3 is CASSLGQNEQYF. The CDR3 bases are TGTGCCAGCTCGCTTGGACAAAACGAGCAGTACTTC.

The gene calls are TRBV4-2 and TRBJ2-7; TRBD2 matches 7 bases. Per the germline V gene, CDR1 is LGHNA and CDR2 is YNFKEQ. The CDR3 contains 17 residues. V shed 0 bases and J 4 bases; nucleotides not matched to a gene: 12. CDR3 amino acids: CASSQDWGGTTPYEQYF. CDR3 coding DNA: TGTGCCAGCAGCCAAGATTGGGGAGGGACGACGCCTTACGAGCAGTACTTC.

The CDR3 bases are TGTGCCAGCAGTTTATCAGGGGATGAGCAGTTCTTC. Its protein product is CASSLSGDEQFF. The chain links TRBV6-6 to TRBJ2-1; D is possibly TRBD1 (6 bases). Germline V lookup: CDR1 MNHNY, CDR2 SVGAGI (reference sequence). The V and J ends lost 4 bases and 8 bases respectively, with 9 bases between them. The CDR3 sequence is 12 residues long.

The table lists this clone with a few counts. This chain's CDR3 is CASSSLAGNTDTQYF. The CDR3 DNA sequence: TGTGCCAGCAGCTCCCTAGCGGGGAACACAGATACGCAGTATTTT. The gene calls are TRBV9 and TRBJ2-3, with TRBD2 identical over 9 bases. The CDR3 sequence is 15 residues long. The V segment lost 4 bases and the J segment 2 bases; nucleotides outside the gene matches: 5. Germline lookup yields CDR1 SGDLS and CDR2 YYNGEE.

The chain links TRBV6-1 to TRBJ2-1; D may be TRBD2 (6 bases). Trimming pared 8 bases from V and 8 bases from J, leaving 19 bases between. Germline V gives CDR1 MNHNS, CDR2 SASEGT. CDR3 length: 14 amino acids. The CDR3 region has the DNA TGTGCCAGCCGCTCCCGGACTAACAAGTATGAGCAGTTCTTC. This translates into CASRSRTNKYEQFF.

This clone occurred once. The chain joins TRBV5-1 to TRBJ2-1; D may be TRBD1 (6 bases). V was trimmed by 5 bases and J by 0 bases, leaving 12 bases between them. This CDR3 is built from 15 residues. Germline assignment: CDR1 SGHRS and CDR2 YFSETQ. This chain's CDR3 is CASRVGQSSYNEQFF. The CDR3, as DNA: TGCGCCAGCAGAGTCGGACAGAGCTCCTACAATGAGCAGTTCTTC.

The chain uses TRBV15 and TRBJ1-1; 7 bases map to TRBD1. The CDR3 loop spans 11 amino acids. The V segment lost 8 bases and the J segment 7 bases; nucleotides outside the gene matches: 4. Germline CDR1 is LNHNV and CDR2 is YYDKDF (reference sequence). CDR3: CATGDRDEAFF. CDR3 bases: TGTGCCACCGGAGACAGGGATGAAGCTTTCTTT.

The J gene is TRBJ2-7, the V gene TRBV6-5, with no clear D. Germline V gene lookup returns CDR1 MNHEY and CDR2 SVGAGI. The CDR3 is made up of 12 amino acids. Trimming removed 7 bases from V and 2 bases from J, with 9 bases in between. The CDR3 coding sequence is TGTGCCAGCAACAATGGAGCCTACGAGCAGTACTTC. Protein: CASNNGAYEQYF.

The V and J genes are TRBV9 and TRBJ2-1; D is unresolved. V shed 3 bases and J shed 8 bases, with 15 bases lying between them. Per the germline V gene, CDR1 is SGDLS and CDR2 is YYNGEE. The CDR3 is 14 residues long. CDR3 DNA: TGTGCCAGCAGCGCGAGCCCCCTCCGGGATGAGCAGTTCTTC. Encoded protein: CASSASPLRDEQFF.

The J gene is TRBJ1-2, the V gene TRBV6-4, with 8 bases matching TRBD1. V trimming: 1 base; J trimming: 7 bases; junction bases outside the gene matches: 11. This CDR3 is built from 16 residues. CDR1 and CDR2 (germline): MRHNA, SNTAGT. The CDR3 coding sequence is TGTGCCAGCAGTGACTTTACAGGGGGGCTTCGGTCTGGCTACACCTTC. Encoded protein: CASSDFTGGLRSGYTF.